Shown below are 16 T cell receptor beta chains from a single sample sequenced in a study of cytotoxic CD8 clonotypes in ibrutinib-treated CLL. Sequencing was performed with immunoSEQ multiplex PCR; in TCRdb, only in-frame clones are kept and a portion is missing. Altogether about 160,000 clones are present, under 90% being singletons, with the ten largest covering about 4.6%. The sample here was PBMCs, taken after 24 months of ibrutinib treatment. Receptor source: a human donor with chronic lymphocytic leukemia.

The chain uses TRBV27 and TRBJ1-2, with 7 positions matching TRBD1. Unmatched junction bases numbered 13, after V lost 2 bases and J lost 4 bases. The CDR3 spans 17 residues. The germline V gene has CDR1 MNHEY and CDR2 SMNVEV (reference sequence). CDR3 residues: CASSLGRGGGPFYGYTF. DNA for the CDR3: TGTGCCAGCAGTTTAGGTCGGGGAGGGGGCCCTTTCTATGGCTACACCTTC.

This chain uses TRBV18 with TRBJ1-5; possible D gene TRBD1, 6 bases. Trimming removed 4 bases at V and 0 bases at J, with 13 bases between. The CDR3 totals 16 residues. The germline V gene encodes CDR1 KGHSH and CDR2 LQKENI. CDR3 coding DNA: TGTGCCAGCTCACTCCGGGACACCTCTAGCAATCAGCCCCAGCATTTT. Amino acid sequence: CASSLRDTSSNQPQHF.

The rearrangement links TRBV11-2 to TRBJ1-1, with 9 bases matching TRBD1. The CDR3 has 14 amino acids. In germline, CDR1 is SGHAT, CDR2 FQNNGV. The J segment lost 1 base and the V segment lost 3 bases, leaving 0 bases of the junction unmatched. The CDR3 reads CASSLTGGNTEAFF. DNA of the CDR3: TGTGCCAGCAGCTTGACAGGGGGGAACACTGAAGCTTTCTTT.

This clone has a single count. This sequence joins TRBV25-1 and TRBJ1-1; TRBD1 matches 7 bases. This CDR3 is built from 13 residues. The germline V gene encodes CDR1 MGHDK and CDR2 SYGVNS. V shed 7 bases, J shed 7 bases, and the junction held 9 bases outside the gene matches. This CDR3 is CASKQQGSNEAFF. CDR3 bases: TGTGCCAGCAAACAACAGGGGAGTAATGAAGCTTTCTTT. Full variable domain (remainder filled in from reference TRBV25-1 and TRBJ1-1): EADIYQTPRYLVIGTGKKITLECSQTMGHDKMYWYQQDPGMELHLIHYSYGVNSTEKGDLSSESTVSRIRTEHFPLTLESARPSHTSQYLCASKQQGSNEAFFGQGTRLTVV.

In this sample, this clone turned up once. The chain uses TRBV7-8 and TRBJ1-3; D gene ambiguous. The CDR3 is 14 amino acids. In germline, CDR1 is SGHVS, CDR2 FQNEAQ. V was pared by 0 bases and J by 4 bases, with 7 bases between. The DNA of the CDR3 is TGTGCCAGCAGCTTAGCGGGTCACGGAAACACCATATATTTT. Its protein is CASSLAGHGNTIYF.

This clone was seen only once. CDR3 in DNA: TGTGCCAGCAGCAGAGGGGACACTGAAGCTTTCTTT. The encoded protein is CASSRGDTEAFF. V is TRBV2 and J is TRBJ1-1; a possible D gene is TRBD1 (5 bases). Germline lookup yields CDR1 SNHLY and CDR2 FYNNEI. V lost 6 bases, J lost 3 bases, and 8 bases lay in between. This CDR3 is built from 12 residues. The full variable domain, its missing parts supplied by reference TRBV2 and TRBJ1-1, is EPEVTQTPSHQVTQMGQEVILRCVPISNHLYFYWYRQILGQKVEFLVSFYNNEISEKSEIFDDQFSVERPDGSNFTLKIRSTKLEDSAMYFCASSRGDTEAFFGQGTRLTVV.

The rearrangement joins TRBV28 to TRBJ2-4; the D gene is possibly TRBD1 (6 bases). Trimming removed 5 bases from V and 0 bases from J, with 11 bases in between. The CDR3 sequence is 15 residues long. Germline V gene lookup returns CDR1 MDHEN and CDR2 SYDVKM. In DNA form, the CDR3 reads TGTGCCAGCAGTGAAAACAGGGTAGCCAAAAACATTCAGTACTTC. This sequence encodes CASSENRVAKNIQYF.

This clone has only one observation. As DNA, the CDR3 is TGTGCCAGCAGCGCCACTACAGGTTGGGATCAGCCCCAGCATTTT. Protein: CASSATTGWDQPQHF. V usage is TRBV9 and J usage is TRBJ1-5, with a possible D match to TRBD1 (5 bases). V dropped 3 bases and J dropped 5 bases, with 15 bases sitting between them. The CDR3 extends over 15 amino acids. In germline, CDR1 is SGDLS, CDR2 YYNGEE.

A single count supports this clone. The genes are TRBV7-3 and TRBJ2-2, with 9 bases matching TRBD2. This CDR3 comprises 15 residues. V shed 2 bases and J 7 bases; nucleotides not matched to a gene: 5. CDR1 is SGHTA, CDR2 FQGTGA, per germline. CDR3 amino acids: CASSLGGRAYGELFF. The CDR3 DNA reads TGTGCCAGCAGCTTAGGCGGGAGGGCCTACGGGGAGCTGTTTTTT.

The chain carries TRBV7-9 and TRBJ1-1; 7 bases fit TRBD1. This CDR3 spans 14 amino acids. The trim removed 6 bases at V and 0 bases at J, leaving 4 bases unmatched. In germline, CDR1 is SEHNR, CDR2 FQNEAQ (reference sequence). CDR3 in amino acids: CASSVQGMNTEAFF. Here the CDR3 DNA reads TGTGCCAGCAGTGTACAGGGGATGAACACTGAAGCTTTCTTT.

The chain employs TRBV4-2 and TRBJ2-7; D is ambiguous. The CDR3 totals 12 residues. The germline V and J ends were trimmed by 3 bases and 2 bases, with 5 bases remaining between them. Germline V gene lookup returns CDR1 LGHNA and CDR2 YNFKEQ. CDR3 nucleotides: TGTGCCAGCAGCCAGGATCCCTACGAGCAGTACTTC. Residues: CASSQDPYEQYF.

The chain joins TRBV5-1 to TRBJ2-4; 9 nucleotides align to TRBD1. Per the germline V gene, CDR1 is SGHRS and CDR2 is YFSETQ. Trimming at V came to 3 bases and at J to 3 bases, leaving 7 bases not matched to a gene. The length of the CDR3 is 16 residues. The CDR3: CASSSGTGFNKNIQYF. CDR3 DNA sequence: TGCGCCAGCAGCTCCGGGACAGGGTTTAACAAAAACATTCAGTACTTC.

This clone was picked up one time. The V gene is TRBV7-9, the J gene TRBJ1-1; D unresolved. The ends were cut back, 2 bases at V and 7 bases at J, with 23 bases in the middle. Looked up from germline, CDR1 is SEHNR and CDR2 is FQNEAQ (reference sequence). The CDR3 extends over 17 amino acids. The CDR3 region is CASSLRAGRHSSLEAFF. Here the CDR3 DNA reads TGTGCCAGCAGCTTACGAGCAGGCCGACACTCGAGCCTTGAAGCTTTCTTT.

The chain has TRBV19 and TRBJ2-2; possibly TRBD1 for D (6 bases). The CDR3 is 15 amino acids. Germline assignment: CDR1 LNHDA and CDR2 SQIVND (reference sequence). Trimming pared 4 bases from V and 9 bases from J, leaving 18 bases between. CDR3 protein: CASSKPGALGRELFF. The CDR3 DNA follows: TGTGCCAGTAGTAAGCCAGGGGCCCTTGGCCGGGAGCTGTTTTTT.

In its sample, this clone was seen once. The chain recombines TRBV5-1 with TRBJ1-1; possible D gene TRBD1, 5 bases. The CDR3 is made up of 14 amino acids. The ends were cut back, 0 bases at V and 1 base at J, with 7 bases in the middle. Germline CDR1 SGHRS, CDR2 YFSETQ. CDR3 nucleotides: TGCGCCAGCAGCTTGGGGGGCGGGAACACTGAAGCTTTCTTT. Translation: CASSLGGGNTEAFF.

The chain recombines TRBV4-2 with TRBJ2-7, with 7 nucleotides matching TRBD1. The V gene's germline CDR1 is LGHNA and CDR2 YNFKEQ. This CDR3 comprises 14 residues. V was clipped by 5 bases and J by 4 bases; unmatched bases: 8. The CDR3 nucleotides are TGTGCCAGCAGCTTGAGGACAGGACCATACGAGCAGTACTTC. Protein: CASSLRTGPYEQYF.